One sample yielded the 6 T cell receptor beta chains listed below, sequenced in a study of T cell responses to AZD1222 COVID-19 vaccine. TCRdb's table, derived via immunoSEQ multiplex PCR, lists solely in-frame clones and lacks some. The sample holds fewer than 150,000 clones, approximately 89% seen once. This sample comprised peripheral blood, obtained on day 0 of AZD1222 vaccination. The origin of the receptors is an adult in good health.

The chain carries TRBV5-4 and TRBJ1-2; D is unclear. Deletions cut 4 bases from V and 4 bases from J, with 14 bases between. The germline V gene has CDR1 SGHNT and CDR2 YYREEE (reference sequence). The CDR3 is 14 amino acids. The CDR3 DNA reads TGTGCCAGCAGCCCGGAGTCAGTGGGCTATGGCTACACCTTC. This gives the protein CASSPESVGYGYTF.

The gene calls are TRBV14 and TRBJ1-1; no reliable D call. Germline CDR1 is SGHDN and CDR2 is FVKESK. The CDR3 consists of 12 residues. Trimming took 4 bases from V and 8 from J, leaving 11 bases between them. The CDR3 is CASSLSQIEAFF. CDR3 in DNA: TGTGCCAGCAGCCTCTCCCAGATCGAAGCTTTCTTT.

This sequence joins TRBV14 and TRBJ1-5; D is uncertain. Germline V gives CDR1 SGHDN, CDR2 FVKESK. V was pared by 1 base and J by 7 bases, with 5 bases between. CDR3 length: 12 residues. The CDR3 nucleotides are TGTGCCAGCAGCCAAGGCGGCCAGCCCCAGCATTTT. Protein sequence: CASSQGGQPQHF.

The count of this clone is one. One end of the junction does not line up with germline, which may come from a read error. The chain carries TRBV7-9 and TRBJ2-1; maybe TRBD2 (5 bases). CDR1 SEHNR and CDR2 FQNEAQ come from the germline V gene (reference sequence). This CDR3 region has 14 residues. The CDR3 DNA reads TGTGCCAGCAGCTTAGATACTTTTAGCGATGAACAGTTCTTC. Its translation: CASSLDTFSDEQFF. The entire variable domain, with the rest obtained from reference TRBV7-9 and TRBJ2-1, is as follows: DTGVSQNPRHKITKRGQNVTFRCDPISEHNRLYWYRQTLGQGPEFLTYFQNEAQLEKSRLLSDRFSAERPKGSFSTLEIQRTEQGDSAMYLCASSLDTFSDEQFFGPGTRLTVL.

The rearrangement joins TRBV11-2 to TRBJ1-2; D not certain. Per germline, CDR1 SGHAT and CDR2 FQNNGV. The CDR3 covers 12 residues. V was trimmed by 0 bases and J by 6 bases, leaving 5 bases between them. CDR3 residues: CASSLDLDGYTF. CDR3 DNA sequence: TGTGCCAGCAGCTTAGATCTGGATGGCTACACCTTC.

Only one count was recorded for this clone. This CDR3 is also generated by other DNA sequences in the sample. V is TRBV7-2 and J is TRBJ1-1, with 9 bases aligning to TRBD1. Looked up from germline, CDR1 is SGHTA and CDR2 is FQGNSA. Trimming removed 4 bases from V and 3 bases from J; junction bases left unmatched: 3. This CDR3 has 14 residues. The CDR3 coding sequence is TGTGCCAGCAGCTCGTGGACAGGGGACACTGAAGCTTTCTTT. Translation gives CASSSWTGDTEAFF.